The clone carrying this T cell receptor (beta chain) was picked up a small number of times. These data belong to a study of T cell changes during pregnancy in multiple sclerosis. Measured with immunoSEQ multiplex PCR; TCRdb has only the in-frame clones, and not every one. Among 66,000 or so clones listed, just under 90% were seen once. This sample comprised peripheral blood, obtained in the first trimester of pregnancy. The sequence derives from a female donor in good health, enrolled as a control in a pregnancy study.

The CDR3 spells CSVGHVKTEAFF. The CDR3 DNA is TGCAGCGTTGGGCATGTAAAGACTGAAGCTTTCTTT. The chain couples TRBV29-1 to TRBJ1-1; D gene ambiguous. The length of the CDR3 is 12 residues. Germline CDR1 and CDR2: SQVTM and ANQGSEA. Trimming shortened V by 4 bases and J by 5 bases, and 11 bases separated the two germline ends.